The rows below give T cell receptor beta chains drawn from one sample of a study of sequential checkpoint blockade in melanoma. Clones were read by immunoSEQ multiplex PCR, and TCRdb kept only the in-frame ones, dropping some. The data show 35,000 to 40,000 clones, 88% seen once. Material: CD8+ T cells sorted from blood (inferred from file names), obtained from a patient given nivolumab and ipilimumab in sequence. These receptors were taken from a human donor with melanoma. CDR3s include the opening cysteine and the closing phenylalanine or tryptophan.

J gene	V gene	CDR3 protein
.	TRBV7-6	CASSSPGGHSYEQYF
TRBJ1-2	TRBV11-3	CASSEGDIYGYTF
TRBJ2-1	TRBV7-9	CASSRGLGYNEQFF
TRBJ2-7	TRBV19	CASSVTSGSEQYF
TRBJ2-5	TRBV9	CASSVQDGPREQYF
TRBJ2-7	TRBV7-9	CASSFSYYEQYF
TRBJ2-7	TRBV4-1	CASSQPSGGGSSYEQYF
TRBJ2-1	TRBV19	CASSMAGSSYNEQFF
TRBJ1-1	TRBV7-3	CASSLTGTGGVTRF
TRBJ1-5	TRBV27	CASSYGQGAWEPQHF
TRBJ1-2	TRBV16	CASSLSGTGGSSGYTF
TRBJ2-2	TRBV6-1	CASSSGGGHGELFF
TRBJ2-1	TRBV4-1	CASSQEWEAGLNIWRTDNEQFF
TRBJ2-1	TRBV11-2	CASSLGGGSYNEQFF
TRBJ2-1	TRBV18	CASSPTSGSVHEQFF
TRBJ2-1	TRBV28	CASSFSGSSYNEQFF
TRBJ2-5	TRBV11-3	CASSSRARGVVETQYF
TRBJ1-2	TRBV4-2	CASSQDHRDPNYGYTF
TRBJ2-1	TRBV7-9	CASSPGTSGTSYNEQFF
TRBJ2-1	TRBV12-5	CASGLGYSGPIYNEQFF
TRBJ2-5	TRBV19	CASSRYSSETQYF
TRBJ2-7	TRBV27	CASSVGVGYEQYF
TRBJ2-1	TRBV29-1	CSVVGGSQIEQFF
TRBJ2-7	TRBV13	CASSSRTSGSSYEQYF
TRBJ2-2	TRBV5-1	CASSPTGDFVTGELFF
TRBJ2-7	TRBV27	CASSWTSGRSEQYF
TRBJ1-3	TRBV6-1	CASSEATGAGNTIYF
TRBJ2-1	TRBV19	CASSSGGQFNEQFF
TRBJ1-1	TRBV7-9	CASSLEGVWTEAFF
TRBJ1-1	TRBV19	CASSLTENTEAFF
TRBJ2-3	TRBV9	CASSVWTSGSLDTQYF
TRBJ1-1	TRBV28	CASRGADRSRPRNTEAFF
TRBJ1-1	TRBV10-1	CASSAGGTEAFF
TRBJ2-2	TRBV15	CATSSWSGHLTGELFF
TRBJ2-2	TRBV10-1	CASAGLGNTGELFF
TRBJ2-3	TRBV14	CASSLTSGRRIDTQYF
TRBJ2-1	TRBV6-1	CASSDGIEERGNNEQFF
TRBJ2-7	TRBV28	CASSLVLQGRPVEQYF
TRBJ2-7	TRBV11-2	CASSSGLAKEQYF
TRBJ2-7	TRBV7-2	CASSLAWLAGEYEQYF
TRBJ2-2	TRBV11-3	CASSLASGSDTGELFF
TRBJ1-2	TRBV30	CAWSVLGLGVLSYTF
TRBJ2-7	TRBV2	CASRAGGYEQYF
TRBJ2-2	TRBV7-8	CASSLTANTGELFF
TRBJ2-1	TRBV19	CASRLWTSGPTEQFF
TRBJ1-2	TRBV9	CASSVGTANYGYTF
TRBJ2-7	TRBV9	CASSGVPGEQYF
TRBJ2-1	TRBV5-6	CASSLVGLAGGNEQFF
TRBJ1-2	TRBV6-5	CASSYNSLMAGYTF
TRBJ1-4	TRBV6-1	CASSPDRGLGKLFF
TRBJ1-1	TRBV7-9	CASSLRDRPTEAFF
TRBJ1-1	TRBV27	CASSYSGYTEAFF
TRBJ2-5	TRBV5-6	CASSFALAGRMGETQYF
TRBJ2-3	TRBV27	CASSSGTSGRYTDTQYF